This section outlines one TCR beta chain sequence together with its context. Unique molecular identifiers were used to barcode this TCRbeta library. Each CDR3 protein gets one entry after TCRdb re-called the PCR reads with MiXCR. This sample yields around 210,000 distinct CDR3 sequences, of which approximately 7% are seen a single time; 5.5% belongs to the top ten. The data are from a study of T-cell reconstitution after alpha-beta-depleted transplantation in children. The sequenced sample was PBMCs, obtained before TCRalphabeta/CD19-depleted stem cell transplant. The sequence came from a boy between 2 and 10 years old with acute lymphoblastic leukemia, due to receive a stem cell transplant.

CDR3 region: CASSLIGAYNEQFF. DNA for the CDR3: TGTGCCAGCAGTTTGATCGGAGCCTACAATGAGCAGTTCTTC. The chain combines TRBV28 with TRBJ2-1; D gene unclear. Looked up from germline, CDR1 is MDHEN and CDR2 is SYDVKM. V was shortened by 3 bases and J by 2 bases, with 8 bases between the two germline ends. CDR3 size: 14 residues.